The rows below give T cell receptor beta chains drawn from one sample of a study of response to subunit inactivated influenza vaccine. Each CDR3 protein is one row after TCRdb ran MiXCR on the RT-PCR reads. The repertoire holds about 570,000 distinct CDR3 sequences, with roughly 10% as singletons. In addition, the sample was reused for a study of T cells expressing NK-cell markers.

Sample: PBMCs from blood, taken on the day of vaccination. All receptors come from a man in his fifties or sixties who received an inactivated influenza vaccine. CDR3s include the opening cysteine and the closing phenylalanine or tryptophan. The D gene is left open where the match is weak. A row's size may be missing; if present it is once, few, many or a size class.

D gene	V gene	clone size	J gene	CDR3 DNA	CDR3 protein
TRBD1	TRBV7-9	-	TRBJ2-1	TGTGCCATCGGACAGGGACGGGAGCAGTTCTTC	CAIGQGREQFF
-	TRBV4-3	few	TRBJ1-2	TGCGCCAGCAGCCAATTACGAGACAGGTGGAACTATGGCTACACCTTC	CASSQLRDRWNYGYTF
-	TRBV5-1	few	TRBJ2-7	TGCGCCAGCAGCCGAGACATTGGAGTCGACGAGCAGTACTTC	CASSRDIGVDEQYF
-	TRBV7-9	few	TRBJ1-2	TGTGCCAGCAGCTTATCGGGCGGGGGAGGAGGCTTCGGCTACACCTTC	CASSLSGGGGGFGYTF
TRBD2	TRBV6-2/TRBV6-3	many	TRBJ2-3	TGTGCCAGCAGCCTACTTAGCGGGAGGGGATCAGATACGCAGTATTTT	CASSLLSGRGSDTQYF
-	TRBV7-9	many	TRBJ2-2	TGTGCCATCCCGTATGGGGGCACCGGGGAGCTGTTTTTT	CAIPYGGTGELFF
-	TRBV5-6	-	TRBJ2-1	TGTGCCAGCAGCACCGATTTGAGTGAGCAGTTCTTC	CASSTDLSEQFF
-	TRBV28	few	TRBJ2-1	TGTGCCAGCAGCTGTACCCCCCGAGAGGCGCAGTGCAATGAGCAGTTCTTC	CASSCTPREAQCNEQFF
-	TRBV4-3	-	TRBJ2-1	TGCGCCAGCAGCCAAGATAGGTACAGTACAGGTGAGCAGTTCTTC	CASSQDRYSTGEQFF
TRBD2	TRBV28	few	TRBJ2-7	TGTGCCAGCAGTCTAGCGGTTCATGAGCAGTACTTC	CASSLAVHEQYF
TRBD2	TRBV7-2	-	TRBJ2-3	TGTGCCAGCAGCCCAGGCGCTAGCGGGACGCAGTATTTT	CASSPGASGTQYF
-	TRBV23-1	-	TRBJ2-1	TGCGCCAGCATCCCAAAGCGGGACAATGAGCAGTTCTTC	CASIPKRDNEQFF
-	TRBV5-1	-	TRBJ2-3	TGCGCCAGCAGAAATGACCCAAGTACAGATACGCAGTATTTT	CASRNDPSTDTQYF
TRBD1	TRBV29-1	-	TRBJ2-7	TGCAGCGCAACATCCGGACAGGGAATTTACCCCTACGAGCAGTACTTC	CSATSGQGIYPYEQYF
-	TRBV7-9	-	TRBJ2-1	TGTGCCAGCAGCTTAGGGCAGCTGAACAATGAGCAGTTCTTC	CASSLGQLNNEQFF
TRBD1	TRBV11-3	-	TRBJ2-3	TGTGCCAGCAGCCCGGGACAGACCCCCACAGATACGCAGTATTTT	CASSPGQTPTDTQYF
-	TRBV4-1	-	TRBJ2-7	TGCGCCAGCAGCCAAGATCCGACAGTCTACGAGCAGTACTTC	CASSQDPTVYEQYF
-	TRBV29-1	-	TRBJ2-5	TGCAGCGTTGAAAATGCGGGCAGGGTATCGGGGACCCAGTACTTC	CSVENAGRVSGTQYF
TRBD2	TRBV9	few	TRBJ2-1	TGTGCCAGCAGCGTAGTGTATAGCGGGGGGACCAATGAGCAGTTCTTC	CASSVVYSGGTNEQFF
TRBD2	TRBV30	-	TRBJ2-1	TGTGCCTGGAGTATTAGCGGGAGCTCCTACAATGAGCAGTTCTTC	CAWSISGSSYNEQFF
-	TRBV27	many	TRBJ2-2	TGTGCCAGCAGTGAAACGGGGAGATCCACCGGGGAGCTGTTTTTT	CASSETGRSTGELFF
-	TRBV10-3	-	TRBJ2-2	TGTGCCATCAACGAGGGGCCGAACACCGGGGAGCTGTTTTTT	CAINEGPNTGELFF
TRBD1	TRBV20-1	many	TRBJ2-1	TGCAGTGCTAGCAGGGGGCGAAATGAGCAGTTCTTC	CSASRGRNEQFF
-	TRBV7-9	few	TRBJ2-4	TGTGCCAGCAGCACACAGGGCAACAAAAACATTCAGTACTTC	CASSTQGNKNIQYF
TRBD2	TRBV7-3	-	TRBJ2-1	TGTGCCTCCTGCTTAGTAGGGCGGGAGGCCTCCTACAATGAGCAGTTCTTC	CASCLVGREASYNEQFF
-	TRBV19	few	TRBJ2-7	TGTGCCAGTAGTTCTCTCGACGACAGCTACGAGCAGTACTTC	CASSSLDDSYEQYF
-	TRBV14	-	TRBJ2-7	TGTGCCAGCGGTCGGGACTTCGGGCAGTACTTC	CASGRDFGQYF